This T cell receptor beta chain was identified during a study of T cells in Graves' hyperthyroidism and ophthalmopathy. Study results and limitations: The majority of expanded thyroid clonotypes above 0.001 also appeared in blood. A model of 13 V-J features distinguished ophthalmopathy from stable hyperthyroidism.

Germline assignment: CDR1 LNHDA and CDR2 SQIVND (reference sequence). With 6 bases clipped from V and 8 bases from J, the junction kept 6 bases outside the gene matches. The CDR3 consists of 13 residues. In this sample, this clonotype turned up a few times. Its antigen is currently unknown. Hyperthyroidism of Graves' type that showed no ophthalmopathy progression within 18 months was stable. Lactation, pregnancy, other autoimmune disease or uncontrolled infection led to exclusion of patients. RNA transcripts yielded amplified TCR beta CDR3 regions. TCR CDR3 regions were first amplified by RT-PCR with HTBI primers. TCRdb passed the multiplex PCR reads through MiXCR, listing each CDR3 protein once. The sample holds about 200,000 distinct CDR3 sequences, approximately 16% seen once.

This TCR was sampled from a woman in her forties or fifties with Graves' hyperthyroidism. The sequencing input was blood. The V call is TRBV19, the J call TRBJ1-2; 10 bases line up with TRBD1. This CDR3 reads CASSRGQGIGYTF. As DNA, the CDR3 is TGTGCCAGTAGCAGGGGACAGGGGATCGGCTACACCTTC.